Detailed here is one T cell receptor beta chain. The record originates from a study of blood T cell repertoires in COVID-19. Germline CDR1 reads MNHNS; CDR2 reads SASEGT. This CDR3 contains 15 residues. With 0 bases removed from V and 11 bases from J, the gap between germline ends came to 16 bases. Assay: immunoSEQ multiplex PCR; the TCRdb copy retains only in-frame clones and omits some. The profile shows tens of thousands of clones, about four fifths of them singletons. The chain couples TRBV6-1 to TRBJ1-4; D might be TRBD1 (5 bases). What was sequenced was peripheral blood. This receptor was identified in a woman aged 55-70 years with acute or convalescent COVID-19. CDR3 DNA: TGTGCCAGCAGTGAAGCCGGACAAACAAAAGGGAAACTGTTTTTT. This encodes CASSEAGQTKGKLFF.